Following are 11 T cell receptor beta chains from one sample sequenced in a study of T cell changes during pregnancy in multiple sclerosis. Only in-frame clones appear in the TCRdb table, and some are missing; sequencing was by immunoSEQ multiplex PCR. This table holds 80,000 to 130,000 clones, 85% to 95% found once. This sample comprised peripheral blood, obtained in the second trimester of pregnancy. The receptors shown here come from a female donor with multiple sclerosis, enrolled in a pregnancy study.

The chain couples TRBV6-5 to TRBJ2-7, with 7 bases matching TRBD1. CDR1 and CDR2 from the germline V gene are MNHEY and SVGAGI. The CDR3 is made up of 13 amino acids. The junction had 0 bases not matched to a gene; V was cut back by 4 bases and J by 0 bases. The CDR3 spells CASSWDSSYEQYF. The CDR3 nucleotides read TGTGCCAGCAGTTGGGACAGCTCCTACGAGCAGTACTTC.

The chain employs TRBV18 and TRBJ1-2; D is perhaps TRBD1 (5 bases). Germline V gene sequence: CDR1 KGHSH, CDR2 LQKENI. This CDR3 region has 16 residues. The V and J ends lost 3 bases and 4 bases respectively, with 18 bases between them. CDR3: CASSPSTVSASYGYTF. CDR3 bases: TGTGCCAGCTCACCGTCGACAGTTTCGGCCAGCTATGGCTACACCTTC.

The genes are TRBV30 and TRBJ1-2; 7 bases map to TRBD1. The V gene's germline CDR1 is GTSNPN and CDR2 SVGIG (reference sequence). V gave up 2 bases and J gave up 8 bases; unmatched junction bases: 8. This CDR3 has 13 amino acids. Here the CDR3 reads CAWSSGTELGYTF. The CDR3 DNA sequence: TGTGCCTGGAGTTCCGGGACAGAATTGGGCTACACCTTC.

This chain connects TRBV19 to TRBJ1-2; 7 positions agree with TRBD1. The germline gives CDR1 LNHDA, CDR2 SQIVND (reference sequence). The CDR3 loop spans 16 amino acids. The V gene end was trimmed by 7 bases and the J gene end by 1 base; junction bases not matched to a gene: 12. This CDR3 reads CASKATGLLSNYGYTF. DNA of the CDR3: TGTGCCAGTAAAGCGACAGGGCTTCTAAGTAACTATGGCTACACCTTC.

This rearrangement joins TRBV28 to TRBJ1-2; D is unresolved. The V end was cut by 8 bases, the J end by 2 bases, with 6 bases between. Germline V gene sequence: CDR1 MDHEN, CDR2 SYDVKM. The CDR3 consists of 11 residues. Here the CDR3 reads CASSINYGYTF. CDR3 coding DNA: TGTGCCAGCTCTATAAACTATGGCTACACCTTC.

This rearrangement joins TRBV7-9 to TRBJ2-2; D not certain. This CDR3 spans 14 amino acids. V lost 1 base to trimming and J lost 4 bases, with 7 bases between them. Germline CDR1 SEHNR, CDR2 FQNEAQ (reference sequence). The CDR3 reads CASSLGSSTGELFF. CDR3 in DNA: TGTGCCAGCAGCTTAGGGTCTAGCACCGGGGAGCTGTTTTTT.

V gene TRBV7-9 combines with J gene TRBJ2-5; D is perhaps TRBD1 (5 bases). The germline gives CDR1 SEHNR, CDR2 FQNEAQ (reference sequence). The CDR3 loop spans 15 amino acids. Deletions cut 3 bases from V and 5 bases from J, with 16 bases between. CDR3 bases: TGTGCCAGCAGCTTTGCAGGGAACGCCGGGGAGACCCAGTACTTC. Its protein is CASSFAGNAGETQYF.

This clone was seen only once. The chain employs TRBV4-1 and TRBJ2-7; D is possibly TRBD1 (6 bases). This CDR3 comprises 14 residues. Per the germline V gene, CDR1 is MGHRA and CDR2 is YSYEKL. Trimming pared 2 bases from V and 2 bases from J, leaving 10 bases between. DNA of the CDR3: TGCGCCAGCAGCCAATCCGGGACACCCTACGAGCAGTACTTC. Protein: CASSQSGTPYEQYF.

This chain joins TRBV29-1 and TRBJ1-2; a possible D gene is TRBD1 (6 bases). The CDR3 covers 13 residues. V gave up 6 bases and J gave up 4 bases, with 15 bases separating them. The V gene's germline CDR1 is SQVTM and CDR2 ANQGSEA. CDR3 loop: CSVRQVEGYGYTF. CDR3 in DNA: TGCAGCGTGCGACAGGTAGAAGGCTATGGCTACACCTTC.

In this sample, this clone turned up once. This rearrangement joins TRBV18 to TRBJ2-3; 8 nucleotides line up with TRBD2. Germline values: CDR1 KGHSH, CDR2 LQKENI. Unmatched junction bases numbered 4, after V lost 3 bases and J lost 2 bases. The CDR3 is made up of 15 amino acids. The CDR3 nucleotides are TGTGCCAGCTCACCGGGGCGGGGGGCCACAGATACGCAGTATTTT. This translates into CASSPGRGATDTQYF.

The V gene is TRBV6-5, the J gene TRBJ1-1; 7 nucleotides match TRBD1. The CDR3 runs to 14 residues. Germline trimming cut 3 bases from V and 13 bases from J; bases unmatched to any gene: 14. Germline loops: CDR1 MNHEY, CDR2 SVGAGI. CDR3 sequence: CASSYTGTANLIFF. The CDR3 bases are TGTGCCAGCAGTTATACCGGGACAGCCAACTTGATTTTCTTT.